A single sample is the source of the 22 T cell receptor beta chains below, sequenced in a study of T-cell memory formation after mild COVID-19. From the 5' RACE reads, TCRdb called clonotypes with MiXCR, one entry per CDR3 protein. Of some 180,000 distinct CDR3 sequences in the sample, approximately 17% were seen once. The sequenced material came from PBMCs or a T cell subset sorted from them (not recorded which). The receptors here all came from a man younger than 30 who had mild COVID-19 (a few samples of this study predate the infection). Cell type and time point are not known.

The table lists this clonotype with a few counts. The gene calls are TRBV11-3 and TRBJ2-3, with TRBD2 matching over 9 bases. J was trimmed by 2 bases and V by 2 bases; bases with no gene match: 2. Germline V lookup: CDR1 SGHNT, CDR2 YENEEA. The CDR3 spans 15 residues. This CDR3 is CASSLSSGTTDTQYF. The DNA of the CDR3 is TGTGCCAGCAGCTTATCTAGCGGGACCACAGATACGCAGTATTTT.

The sample holds many counts of this clonotype. This chain links TRBV7-8 with TRBJ2-6; D remains ambiguous. The germline V gene encodes CDR1 SGHVS and CDR2 FQNEAQ. The CDR3 loop spans 15 amino acids. V was clipped by 1 base and J by 0 bases, with 4 bases between them. CDR3 sequence: CASSLGHSGANVLTF. CDR3 in DNA: TGTGCCAGCAGCTTAGGGCACTCTGGGGCCAACGTCCTGACTTTC.

This clonotype was seen a handful of times. The V call is TRBV6-5, the J call TRBJ2-2, with D perhaps matching TRBD2 (7 bases). V dropped 6 bases and J dropped 5 bases, with 16 bases sitting between them. The length of the CDR3 is 15 residues. CDR1 is MNHEY, CDR2 SVGAGI, per germline. The CDR3: CASSSAGEGTGELFF. CDR3 nucleotides: TGTGCCAGCAGCTCCGCAGGGGAGGGAACCGGGGAGCTGTTTTTT.

This clonotype has a handful of counts. The V gene is TRBV6-2 or TRBV6-3, the J gene TRBJ1-1; 7 bases are a match to TRBD1. The CDR3 has 16 amino acids. Germline V lookup: CDR1 MNHEY, CDR2 SVGEGT. The ends lost 4 bases at V and 3 bases at J; junction bases unmatched: 11. The CDR3 sequence: CASSSLHRGGDTEAFF. CDR3 nucleotides: TGTGCCAGCAGTTCGTTACACAGGGGAGGGGACACTGAAGCTTTCTTT.

This clonotype showed up just once. V and J are TRBV29-1 and TRBJ2-3; D is perhaps TRBD1 (5 bases). Per germline, CDR1 SQVTM and CDR2 ANQGSEA. This CDR3 spans 18 amino acids. V shed 4 bases and J shed 0 bases, with 23 bases lying between them. The DNA of the CDR3 is TGCAGCGTTGCGATGGGTGGACACTCCACAACGAGCACAGATACGCAGTATTTT. It yields the protein CSVAMGGHSTTSTDTQYF.

This clonotype was picked up a small number of times. This sequence joins TRBV24-1 and TRBJ2-1, with D unclear. V was cut by 4 bases and J by 7 bases, with 19 bases left in between. Germline CDR1 KGHDR, CDR2 SFDVKD. The CDR3 is 16 amino acids. CDR3: CATSDPARPYGNEQFF. Written as DNA, the CDR3 is TGTGCCACCAGTGACCCGGCCAGGCCCTATGGGAATGAGCAGTTCTTC.

The chain carries TRBV6-5 and TRBJ1-1; D uncertain. This CDR3 spans 13 amino acids. Germline V CDR1 and CDR2: MNHEY, SVGAGI. Trimming took off 2 bases at V and 6 bases at J, with 10 bases between the two ends. CDR3 nucleotides: TGTGCCAGCAGTTACATACTCGGGGCTGAAGCTTTCTTT. Amino acids: CASSYILGAEAFF.

This chain connects TRBV6-2 or TRBV6-3 to TRBJ1-6; weak D call: TRBD1 (6 bases). This CDR3 is built from 15 residues. Germline values: CDR1 MNHEY, CDR2 SVGEGT. The V gene lost 2 bases and the J gene lost 8 bases, with 13 bases spanning the gap. The chain's CDR3 is CASSYLGAGDSPLHF. CDR3 coding DNA: TGTGCCAGCAGTTACCTCGGGGCAGGGGATTCACCCCTCCACTTT.

The sample holds a few counts of this clonotype. V is TRBV12-3 or TRBV12-4 and J is TRBJ2-7; D is unresolved. The CDR3 has 13 residues. Trimming took off 5 bases at V and 6 bases at J, with 14 bases between the two ends. This chain's CDR3 is CASSPRIIIEQYF. The CDR3 DNA reads as TGTGCCAGCAGTCCCCGGATTATAATCGAGCAGTACTTC.

The gene calls are TRBV12-3 or TRBV12-4 and TRBJ1-2, with a weak D call TRBD1 (5 bases). Trimming shortened V by 1 base and J by 8 bases, and 14 bases separated the two germline ends. CDR3 length: 14 residues. The CDR3 nucleotides are TGTGCCAGCAGTTTAGGGCAGGGAAGTATCGGCTACACCTTC. Protein: CASSLGQGSIGYTF.

In its sample, this clonotype was seen a few times. V and J are TRBV7-6 and TRBJ1-1; D call uncertain. The germline V gene has CDR1 SGHVS and CDR2 FNYEAQ. This CDR3 comprises 15 residues. Trimming pared 0 bases from V and 4 bases from J, leaving 12 bases between. CDR3: CASSLAAGEITEAFF. CDR3 DNA: TGTGCCAGCAGCTTAGCAGCCGGGGAGATCACTGAAGCTTTCTTT.

This clonotype has a handful of counts. The chain links TRBV5-1 to TRBJ1-1; the match to TRBD1 covers 7 bases. This CDR3 is 15 amino acids long. With 0 bases clipped from V and 4 bases from J, the junction kept 6 bases outside the gene matches. Germline CDR1 SGHRS, CDR2 YFSETQ. The DNA for the CDR3 is TGCGCCAGCAGCTTGGCCCCGGAGGGGGCCACTGAAGCTTTCTTT. Protein product: CASSLAPEGATEAFF.

This clonotype was picked up a small number of times. The rearrangement links TRBV4-3 to TRBJ2-5; D unclear. V lost 0 bases and J 1 base, leaving 15 bases between the germline ends. The CDR3 spans 17 residues. The germline V gene has CDR1 LGHNA and CDR2 YSLEER. This CDR3 reads CASSQDSRGGFQETQYF. The CDR3 DNA reads as TGCGCCAGCAGCCAAGATTCACGCGGTGGCTTCCAAGAGACCCAGTACTTC.

The table lists this clonotype with a few counts. The rearrangement joins TRBV2 to TRBJ1-2; a possible D gene is TRBD1 (6 bases). The CDR3 contains 13 residues. V lost 4 bases, J lost 6 bases, and 12 bases lay in between. Germline assignment: CDR1 SNHLY and CDR2 FYNNEI. In nucleotides, the CDR3 is TGTGCCAGCAGTGCGGGCAGGGGAAATGGCTACACCTTC. Protein product: CASSAGRGNGYTF.

The rearrangement joins TRBV5-1 to TRBJ1-2; unclear D gene. V lost 1 base and J lost 3, with 13 bases in between. CDR3 length: 15 amino acids. Germline CDR1 is SGHRS and CDR2 is YFSETQ. In DNA form, the CDR3 reads TGCGCCAGCAGCTTGAGCGCCCGGGAAGACTATGGCTACACCTTC. This encodes CASSLSAREDYGYTF.

The chain carries TRBV5-1 and TRBJ2-3, with D maybe TRBD2 (6 bases). The CDR3 is 13 residues long. Per germline, CDR1 SGHRS and CDR2 YFSETQ. V lost 6 bases, J lost 3 bases, and 11 bases lay in between. In DNA form, the CDR3 reads TGCGCCAGCACCCCGGAGGGGACAGATACGCAGTATTTT. This sequence encodes CASTPEGTDTQYF.

This clonotype was seen only a few times. This chain links TRBV6-2 or TRBV6-3 with TRBJ2-3; D possibly corresponds to TRBD1 (6 bases). V was pared by 8 bases and J by 4 bases, with 19 bases between. This CDR3 is 15 amino acids long. CDR1 and CDR2 (germline): MNHEY, SVGEGT. CDR3 loop: CASGRRGGGSDTQYF. DNA of the CDR3: TGTGCCAGCGGCCGACGTGGGGGCGGGTCAGATACGCAGTATTTT.

The V and J genes are TRBV5-1 and TRBJ2-7, with 7 bases that match TRBD2. The germline V gene has CDR1 SGHRS and CDR2 YFSETQ. J was trimmed by 6 bases and V by 0 bases; bases with no gene match: 9. The CDR3 length is 15 residues. CDR3 protein: CASSLGLAGFSEQYF. Written as DNA, the CDR3 is TGCGCCAGCAGCTTGGGACTAGCTGGATTTTCCGAGCAGTACTTC.

The rearrangement links TRBV28 to TRBJ2-7; 9 nucleotides match TRBD1. The CDR3 has 15 amino acids. With V trimmed by 5 bases and J by 1 base, 6 bases remained unmatched. From germline, CDR1 is MDHEN and CDR2 SYDVKM. The chain's CDR3 is CASSPLGTGSYEQYV. Written as DNA, the CDR3 is TGTGCCAGCAGTCCTCTGGGGACAGGGTCCTACGAGCAGTACGTC.

This clonotype was observed a few times. The chain employs TRBV6-6 and TRBJ2-1; 8 bases match TRBD2. The germline gives CDR1 MNHNY, CDR2 SVGAGI (reference sequence). Trimming cost V 2 bases and J 15 bases; bases outside gene matches: 9. The CDR3 runs to 13 residues. CDR3 loop: CASSYAGSGDAFF. As DNA, the CDR3 is TGTGCCAGCAGTTACGCGGGTAGCGGGGATGCGTTCTTC.

This clonotype was seen many times. J is TRBJ2-4 and V is TRBV7-2; no reliable D call. Trimming pared 0 bases from V and 0 bases from J, leaving 6 bases between. The CDR3 sequence is 15 residues long. CDR1 and CDR2 from the germline V gene are SGHTA and FQGNSA. This CDR3 reads CASSLARTAKNIQYF. CDR3 bases: TGTGCCAGCAGCTTAGCGAGGACAGCCAAAAACATTCAGTACTTC.

The J gene is TRBJ2-3, the V gene TRBV20-1, with D perhaps given as TRBD1 or TRBD2 (6 bases each). The CDR3 has 11 amino acids. Germline CDR1 DFQATT, CDR2 SNEGSKA (reference sequence). Trimming removed 6 bases at V and 6 bases at J, with 10 bases between. CDR3 nucleotides: TGCAGTGCCTTAGGGGGGGATACGCAGTATTTT. Translating it yields CSALGGDTQYF.